These T cell receptor beta chains were read from a single sample in a study of OX40 agonist ivuxolimab in advanced cancers. Method: immunoSEQ multiplex PCR; TCRdb's copy keeps in-frame clones and lacks some. The sample lists 20,000 to 25,000 clones, around 83% seen once, with less than 35% in the top ten. This specimen consisted of CD4+ or CD8+ T cells sorted from blood, obtained in a trial of the OX40 agonist ivuxolimab. The source is an adult with an advanced solid tumor such as melanoma, head and neck, liver or kidney cancer. Each CDR3 is given with its conserved first and last residue. D genes are given only for firm matches. Expanded clones are given a class, and other clones once, few, many or no size at all.

D	V	size	J	CDR3	DNA
TRBD1	TRBV5-1	NA	TRBJ1-1	CASSVRDRGQTEAFF	TGCGCCAGCAGCGTAAGGGACAGGGGGCAAACTGAAGCTTTCTTT
NA	TRBV7-8	NA	TRBJ1-2	CASSPPRRLALYGYTF	TGTGCCAGCAGCCCCCCCCGGCGCCTCGCGCTGTATGGCTACACCTTC
NA	TRBV6-1	NA	TRBJ1-2	CASSAGFYGYTF	TGTGCCAGCAGTGCCGGGTTCTATGGCTACACCTTC
TRBD2	TRBV27	NA	TRBJ2-3	CASKLAGGPRGDTQYF	TGTGCCAGCAAACTAGCGGGAGGGCCCCGGGGGGATACGCAGTATTTT
NA	TRBV2	NA	TRBJ1-3	CASSQVQRSGNTIYF	TGTGCCAGCAGTCAGGTTCAAAGGTCTGGAAACACCATATATTTT
TRBD1	TRBV6-1	NA	TRBJ1-4	CASSGTGAWEKLFF	TGTGCCAGCAGTGGGACAGGGGCCTGGGAAAAACTGTTTTTT
TRBD1	TRBV6-5	few	TRBJ2-7	CASMGTGGEQYF	TGTGCCAGCATGGGGACAGGGGGCGAGCAGTACTTC
NA	TRBV6-5	NA	TRBJ2-3	CASSYRSADTQYF	TGTGCCAGCAGTTACAGGTCCGCAGATACGCAGTATTTT
TRBD1	TRBV6-1	NA	TRBJ1-5	CASRDTGGNQPQHF	TGTGCCAGCAGAGATACAGGGGGCAATCAGCCCCAGCATTTT
TRBD1	TRBV7-9	NA	TRBJ1-1	CASSSGQRMNTEAFF	TGTGCCAGCAGTTCGGGACAGAGAATGAACACTGAAGCTTTCTTT
NA	TRBV6-1	NA	TRBJ2-1	CASISGFPNEQFF	TGTGCCAGCATAAGTGGGTTCCCCAATGAGCAGTTCTTC
NA	TRBV19	NA	TRBJ2-5	CASSFLGTPQETQYF	TGTGCCAGTAGTTTCCTGGGGACACCCCAAGAGACCCAGTACTTC
NA	TRBV28	NA	TRBJ2-1	CAIQGSSYNEQFF	TGTGCCATCCAAGGGAGCTCCTACAATGAGCAGTTCTTC
NA	TRBV10-2	once	TRBJ2-7	CASTRSSYEQYF	TGCGCCAGCACCAGAAGCTCCTACGAGCAGTACTTC
TRBD2	TRBV19	few	TRBJ2-3	CASSMGRGTDTQYF	TGTGCCAGTAGTATGGGGAGGGGCACAGATACGCAGTATTTT
TRBD1	TRBV7-7	once	TRBJ2-2	CASSPGDSEMNTGELFF	TGTGCTAGCAGCCCCGGGGACAGTGAGATGAACACCGGGGAGCTGTTTTTT
NA	TRBV28	NA	TRBJ2-1	CASSLETATYNEQFF	TGTGCCAGCAGTTTAGAGACGGCAACCTACAATGAGCAGTTCTTC
TRBD1	TRBV15	NA	TRBJ1-2	CATRGDRGRGYGYTF	TGTGCCACCAGAGGGGACAGGGGGCGAGGCTATGGCTACACCTTC
TRBD2	TRBV28	NA	TRBJ2-7	CASSLKATSGLYEQYF	TGTGCCAGCAGTTTAAAGGCGACTAGCGGGCTCTACGAGCAGTACTTC
TRBD1	TRBV4-2	NA	TRBJ1-2	CASSPGQSGYGYTF	TGTGCCAGCAGTCCGGGACAGTCTGGCTATGGCTACACCTTC
TRBD1	TRBV29-1	medium-sized	TRBJ1-1	CSVPGGTEAFF	TGCAGCGTCCCAGGGGGCACTGAAGCTTTCTTT
NA	TRBV7-9	NA	TRBJ2-3	CASSLGVTGLTTDTQYF	TGTGCCAGCAGCTTAGGGGTGACAGGCCTAACCACAGATACGCAGTATTTT
NA	TRBV19	once	TRBJ2-6	CASSNLGAGANVLTF	TGTGCCAGTAGCAACCTTGGAGCTGGGGCCAACGTCCTGACTTTC
TRBD1	TRBV5-1	NA	TRBJ1-2	CASSSSGDRGSYGYTF	TGCGCCAGCAGCTCCTCCGGAGACAGGGGATCCTATGGCTACACCTTC
TRBD1	TRBV2	NA	TRBJ1-1	CASRDRDNTEAFF	TGTGCCAGCAGGGACAGGGACAACACTGAAGCTTTCTTT
TRBD1	TRBV7-9	NA	TRBJ1-4	CASSPWDSRSDATNEKLFF	TGTGCCAGCAGCCCCTGGGACAGCCGGTCGGATGCAACTAATGAAAAACTGTTTTTT
TRBD1	TRBV29-1	few	TRBJ1-1	CSSLRRQGEAFF	TGCAGCTCACTCCGACGACAGGGTGAAGCTTTCTTT
NA	TRBV6-1	NA	TRBJ1-4	CASSEAGTNEKLFF	TGTGCCAGCAGTGAAGCAGGGACTAATGAAAAACTGTTTTTT
NA	TRBV7-6	NA	TRBJ2-5	CASSPEPRSETQYF	TGTGCCAGCAGCCCAGAACCAAGGTCAGAGACCCAGTACTTC
NA	TRBV7-9	NA	TRBJ1-4	CASSLEGRTNEKLFF	TGTGCCAGCAGCTTAGAGGGGCGCACTAATGAAAAACTGTTTTTT
NA	TRBV5-1	NA	TRBJ2-6	CASSLDRRGASGANVLTF	TGCGCCAGCAGCTTGGACCGGAGGGGGGCCTCTGGGGCCAACGTCCTGACTTTC
NA	TRBV19	NA	TRBJ1-1	CASRTRAGGTEAFF	TGTGCCAGCCGAACCAGGGCCGGTGGCACTGAAGCTTTCTTT
NA	TRBV7-8	once	TRBJ1-4	CASSLPDREKLFF	TGTGCCAGCAGCTTACCCGACCGGGAAAAACTGTTTTTT
NA	TRBV5-1	NA	TRBJ1-1	CASSLGQATEAFF	TGCGCCAGCAGCTTAGGACAAGCCACTGAAGCTTTCTTT
TRBD2	TRBV5-5	NA	TRBJ2-7	CASSPGLVSYEQYF	TGTGCCAGCAGCCCTGGACTAGTGAGCTACGAGCAGTACTTC
NA	TRBV6-6	NA	TRBJ1-3	CATTGLPGNTIYF	TGTGCCACAACGGGGTTGCCCGGAAACACCATATATTTT
TRBD2	TRBV18	few	TRBJ2-7	CASSPGMGGREQYF	TGTGCCAGCTCACCAGGCATGGGAGGGCGCGAGCAGTACTTC
NA	TRBV14	NA	TRBJ1-1	CASSQGVNTEAFF	TGTGCCAGCAGCCAGGGAGTGAACACTGAAGCTTTCTTT
NA	TRBV11-2	NA	TRBJ2-2	CASSTIRGRVTGELFF	TGTGCCAGCAGCACGATCAGGGGCCGGGTGACCGGGGAGCTGTTTTTT
NA	TRBV2	NA	TRBJ1-2	CASSRDPWAYGYTF	TGTGCCAGCAGTCGGGACCCATGGGCCTATGGCTACACCTTC
TRBD2	TRBV13	NA	TRBJ2-3	CASSLGLAGHTDTQYF	TGTGCCAGCAGCTTAGGCCTAGCGGGACACACAGATACGCAGTATTTT
NA	TRBV2	NA	TRBJ1-5	CASSASWVQPQHF	TGTGCCAGCAGCGCATCTTGGGTCCAGCCCCAGCATTTT
NA	TRBV6-1	NA	TRBJ2-7	CASSLEKGERYEQYF	TGTGCCAGCAGTCTTGAAAAAGGGGAACGGTACGAGCAGTACTTC
TRBD1	TRBV19	NA	TRBJ1-2	CASSDRGAEPYGYTF	TGTGCCAGTAGTGACAGGGGAGCCGAACCTTATGGCTACACCTTC
NA	TRBV5-8	NA	TRBJ1-1	CASPPPALNTEAFF	TGTGCCAGCCCCCCTCCGGCGTTGAACACTGAAGCTTTCTTT
NA	TRBV14	NA	TRBJ1-1	CASSQVQRREGDTEAFF	TGTGCCAGCAGCCAAGTTCAACGCAGGGAGGGGGACACTGAAGCTTTCTTT
TRBD1	TRBV19	NA	TRBJ1-2	CASSRDRVSGYTF	TGTGCCAGTAGCCGGGACAGGGTGTCTGGCTACACCTTC
NA	TRBV5-1	NA	TRBJ2-2	CASSLGANTGELFF	TGCGCCAGCAGCTTAGGCGCGAACACCGGGGAGCTGTTTTTT
NA	TRBV7-3	NA	TRBJ1-1	CASSPSSGYTEAFF	TGTGCCAGCAGCCCCTCTTCGGGGTACACTGAAGCTTTCTTT
NA	TRBV28	once	TRBJ2-5	CASQRGQETQYF	TGTGCCAGCCAAAGGGGTCAGGAGACCCAGTACTTC
NA	TRBV6-6	NA	TRBJ2-5	CASSSGETQYF	TGTGCCAGCAGTTCGGGAGAGACCCAGTACTTC
NA	TRBV6-1	NA	TRBJ1-1	CASSDFGQVNTEAFF	TGTGCCAGCAGTGACTTTGGCCAGGTGAACACTGAAGCTTTCTTT
NA	TRBV18	NA	TRBJ1-1	CASGFMNTEAFF	TGTGCCAGCGGGTTTATGAACACTGAAGCTTTCTTT